This passage covers 18 T cell receptor beta chains from one sample sequenced in a study of CD8 T cells in Susac syndrome. Reverse transcription of about 0.5 to 1 ug RNA used random hexamers. MiXCR was run by TCRdb on the immunoSEQ multiplex PCR reads, yielding one entry per CDR3 protein. Of roughly 250,000 distinct CDR3 sequences in the sample, 90% to 96% were seen once. Sequences were obtained from CD4+ T cells from PBMCs. These receptors were obtained from a human donor with Susac syndrome.

The CDR3 here is CASSSSTRPSEQYF. The CDR3 DNA sequence: TGTGCCAGCAGTTCGAGTACGAGACCGTCCGAGCAGTACTTC. The chain has TRBV2 and TRBJ2-7, with D uncertain. Germline V gene data show CDR1 as SNHLY and CDR2 as FYNNEI. The CDR3 is 14 residues long. The ends were cut back, 5 bases at V and 6 bases at J, with 17 bases in the middle. Looking up the rest from reference TRBV2 and TRBJ2-7 gives the full variable domain: EPEVTQTPSHQVTQMGQEVILRCVPISNHLYFYWYRQILGQKVEFLVSFYNNEISEKSEIFDDQFSVERPDGSNFTLKIRSTKLEDSAMYFCASSSSTRPSEQYFGPGTRLTVT.

The chain joins TRBV28 to TRBJ2-7; tentatively, D is TRBD1 or TRBD2 (5 bases each). The CDR3 extends over 13 amino acids. V was cut by 3 bases and J by 1 base, with 7 bases left in between. Germline CDR1 MDHEN, CDR2 SYDVKM. The CDR3 sequence is CASSFGGSYEQYF. The CDR3 coding sequence is TGTGCCAGCAGTTTTGGGGGATCCTACGAGCAGTACTTC.

The rearrangement uses TRBV6-2 or TRBV6-3 and TRBJ2-1; no reliable D call. V was cut by 0 bases and J by 6 bases, with 9 bases left in between. Germline V gene lookup returns CDR1 MNHEY and CDR2 SVGEGT. The CDR3 is 14 residues long. DNA of the CDR3: TGTGCCAGCAGTTACTCGAAGGTGAGCAATGAGCAGTTCTTC. This translates into CASSYSKVSNEQFF.

This rearrangement joins TRBV29-1 to TRBJ1-3; D unclear. CDR1 and CDR2 from the germline V gene are SQVTM and ANQGSEA. This CDR3 contains 12 residues. Trimming cost V 3 bases and J 0 bases, with 3 bases left between them. DNA of the CDR3: TGCAGCGTTGACAGCTCTGGAAACACCATATATTTT. Amino acids: CSVDSSGNTIYF.

The chain recombines TRBV18 with TRBJ2-6, with 11 bases lining up with TRBD1. Unmatched junction bases numbered 2, after V lost 2 bases and J lost 2 bases. The CDR3 loop spans 17 amino acids. Germline assignment: CDR1 KGHSH and CDR2 LQKENI. In DNA form, the CDR3 reads TGTGCCAGCTCACCAGGACAGGGGGCGCCTGGGGCCAACGTCCTGACTTTC. It is translated as CASSPGQGAPGANVLTF.

This sequence joins TRBV20-1 and TRBJ1-5; TRBD1 is a possible D gene (6 bases). Per germline, CDR1 DFQATT and CDR2 SNEGSKA (reference sequence). The CDR3 is made up of 14 amino acids. V shed 6 bases and J shed 0 bases, with 12 bases lying between them. CDR3 sequence (DNA): TGCAGTGCGAAACAGGGTGGTAGCAATCAGCCCCAGCATTTT. The encoded protein is CSAKQGGSNQPQHF.

J is TRBJ2-1 and V is TRBV24-1; 14 nucleotides match TRBD2. The length of the CDR3 is 16 residues. V lost 4 bases to trimming and J lost 8 bases; unmatched junction nucleotides: 6. Germline CDR1 KGHDR, CDR2 SFDVKD. The CDR3 protein is CATSDRTSGRKDEQFF. CDR3 nucleotide sequence: TGTGCCACCAGTGACCGGACTAGCGGGAGGAAGGATGAGCAGTTCTTC.

This sequence joins TRBV29-1 and TRBJ2-2, with no clear D. From germline, CDR1 is SQVTM and CDR2 ANQGSEA. Trimming removed 4 bases from V and 0 bases from J, with 6 bases in between. The CDR3 runs to 13 residues. CDR3 region: CSVARANTGELFF. The CDR3 DNA reads TGCAGCGTTGCCAGAGCGAACACCGGGGAGCTGTTTTTT.

The V gene is TRBV20-1, the J gene TRBJ1-4, with D possibly matching TRBD1 (6 bases). The CDR3 covers 14 residues. V lost 3 bases and J lost 5, with 13 bases in between. In germline, CDR1 is DFQATT, CDR2 SNEGSKA (reference sequence). The CDR3 is CSASSGQLNEKLFF. For the CDR3, the DNA is TGCAGTGCTAGTTCTGGACAGTTAAATGAAAAACTGTTTTTT.

This clonotype was recorded only once. This chain joins TRBV19 and TRBJ1-2; a weak D match, TRBD1 (6 bases). The V gene lost 11 bases and the J gene lost 4 bases, with 20 bases spanning the gap. The CDR3 length is 14 residues. CDR1 and CDR2 (germline): LNHDA, SQIVND (reference sequence). The chain's CDR3 is CASSGGSLFYGYTF. CDR3 sequence (DNA): TGTGCCTCCAGCGGGGGCAGCCTGTTCTATGGCTACACCTTC.

This sequence joins TRBV30 and TRBJ1-1, with 7 bases lining up with TRBD1. The CDR3 has 12 amino acids. Per the germline V gene, CDR1 is GTSNPN and CDR2 is SVGIG (reference sequence). The junction had 4 bases not matched to a gene; V was cut back by 2 bases and J by 7 bases. In DNA, the CDR3 is TGTGCCTGGAGTTTAGGGGGCTATGAAGCTTTCTTT. Translating gives CAWSLGGYEAFF.

The chain joins TRBV4-2 to TRBJ2-1; no clear D gene. With 6 bases removed from V and 10 bases from J, the gap between germline ends came to 16 bases. Germline assignment: CDR1 LGHNA and CDR2 YNFKEQ. The CDR3 runs to 13 residues. CDR3 bases: TGTGCCAGCAGTCCCCAATCTGGGCAGGAGCAGTTCTTC. Protein sequence: CASSPQSGQEQFF.

This chain uses TRBV12-3 or TRBV12-4 with TRBJ1-5; D not resolved. V dropped 3 bases and J dropped 5 bases, with 5 bases sitting between them. CDR3 length: 12 residues. The CDR3 loop reads CASSFLYQPQHF. CDR3 DNA sequence: TGTGCCAGCAGTTTCCTTTATCAGCCCCAGCATTTT.

CDR3 in DNA: TGTGCCAGCACGGGACAGGGATCCTACGAGCAGTACTTC. Amino acid sequence: CASTGQGSYEQYF. V usage is TRBV6-2 or TRBV6-3 and J usage is TRBJ2-7, with TRBD1 identical over 9 bases. CDR1 is MNHEY and CDR2 is SVGEGT in the germline V gene. The CDR3 contains 13 residues. V was clipped by 7 bases and J by 1 base; unmatched bases: 2.

The V call is TRBV6-1, the J call TRBJ2-1; 10 bases are a match to TRBD2. This CDR3 has 13 residues. Germline CDR1 MNHNS, CDR2 SASEGT. Losses at the gene ends were 9 bases for V and 8 bases for J; bases not matched to a gene: 7. CDR3 bases: TGTGCCAGTGGGCCTAGCGGGAGCCATGAGCAGTTCTTC. As protein: CASGPSGSHEQFF.

This chain joins TRBV12-3 or TRBV12-4 and TRBJ2-1; possible D gene TRBD2, 5 bases. The CDR3 is 17 residues long. Trimming took off 5 bases at V and 5 bases at J, with 22 bases between the two ends. CDR3 in amino acids: CASSPGSVARVHNEQFF. For the CDR3, the DNA is TGTGCCAGCAGTCCGGGGTCGGTAGCGAGAGTCCACAATGAGCAGTTCTTC.

The V and J genes are TRBV9 and TRBJ2-1, with 8 bases fitting TRBD2. The junction had 9 bases not matched to a gene; V was cut back by 1 base and J by 9 bases. In germline, CDR1 is SGDLS, CDR2 YYNGEE. The CDR3 has 15 residues. For the CDR3, the DNA is TGTGCCAGCAGCGTAATTAGCGGGACCCCAGGTGAGCAGTTCTTC. This gives the protein CASSVISGTPGEQFF.

The chain couples TRBV5-1 to TRBJ2-3; D is possibly TRBD2 (5 bases). V lost 0 bases and J lost 5, with 13 bases in between. The CDR3 spans 15 residues. Per the germline V gene, CDR1 is SGHRS and CDR2 is YFSETQ. The CDR3 nucleotides read TGCGCCAGCAGCTTGGATAGCGCCGGACTAGATACGCAGTATTTT. Its translation is CASSLDSAGLDTQYF.